This T cell receptor beta chain was retrieved from a study of blood T cell repertoires in COVID-19. On the study more broadly: Sources were T cells, B-cell-depleted T cells, or PBMCs; the material itself was cDNA or gDNA.

This CDR3 spans 16 amino acids. Germline V CDR1 and CDR2: SEHNR, FQNEAQ (reference sequence). Unmatched junction bases numbered 18, after V lost 11 bases and J lost 5 bases. The assay was immunoSEQ multiplex PCR, and TCRdb's table has in-frame clones only and misses some. The sample gives around 300,000 clones, 75% to 90% of which show up once; about 5% is in the top ten. The clonotype originates from a man aged 25 to 45 who had recovered from COVID-19. V and J are TRBV7-9 and TRBJ2-1; 7 nucleotides match TRBD1. The sample taken for sequencing was PBMCs or T cells enriched from blood (not recorded which). The CDR3 region is CAGQQLQTGLDNEQFF. The CDR3 nucleotides read TGTGCCGGGCAGCAGCTTCAGACAGGGTTAGACAATGAGCAGTTCTTC.